Following are 17 T cell receptor beta chains from one sample sequenced in a study of monozygotic twins with cystic fibrosis. Clones were sequenced by immunoSEQ multiplex PCR, and TCRdb holds only the in-frame ones, with some missing. The sample has some 8,900 clones; 97% to 99% are singletons. The sequenced sample consisted of blood. These TCRs come from a girl aged 2 to 9 with cystic fibrosis.

The chain recombines TRBV5-1 with TRBJ2-3; 7 bases map to TRBD2. In germline, CDR1 is SGHRS, CDR2 YFSETQ. V was pared by 0 bases and J by 0 bases, with 7 bases of the junction left unmatched. This CDR3 comprises 17 residues. In DNA form, the CDR3 reads TGCGCCAGCAGCTTGGTCCCGAGCGGGACTAGCACAGATACGCAGTATTTT. Encoded protein: CASSLVPSGTSTDTQYF.

The chain has TRBV6-4 and TRBJ1-3; TRBD1 agrees at 7 bases. Germline CDR1 and CDR2: MRHNA and SNTAGT. The CDR3 is made up of 15 amino acids. Trimming cost V 1 base and J 13 bases; bases outside gene matches: 13. CDR3 nucleotide sequence: TGTGCCAGCAGTGACTTCAGAGACAGAGACAGGGTTATATATTTT. Protein product: CASSDFRDRDRVIYF.

V usage is TRBV7-9 and J usage is TRBJ2-7, with D possibly TRBD2 on 5 matching bases. Germline lookup yields CDR1 SEHNR and CDR2 FQNEAQ (reference sequence). The CDR3 covers 13 residues. V was shortened by 2 bases and J by 6 bases, with 11 bases between the two germline ends. The CDR3 DNA reads TGTGCCAGCAGCTTATTCCAGGCGGGCGAGCAGTACTTC. This gives the protein CASSLFQAGEQYF.

The rearrangement joins TRBV18 to TRBJ2-5; possibly TRBD2 for D (6 bases). The CDR3 has 14 residues. CDR1 is KGHSH, CDR2 LQKENI, per germline. V lost 3 bases and J 2 bases, leaving 10 bases between the germline ends. CDR3 in amino acids: CASSPVRGQETQYF. CDR3 coding DNA: TGTGCCAGCTCACCGGTACGGGGGCAAGAGACCCAGTACTTC.

The rearrangement links TRBV30 to TRBJ2-3, with 16 bases that match TRBD2. The germline gives CDR1 GTSNPN, CDR2 SVGIG (reference sequence). CDR3 length equals 17 residues. The CDR3 DNA is TGTGCTAGGGGGACTAGCGGGAGGGCCTTAGGCACAGATACGCAGTATTTT. This gives the protein CARGTSGRALGTDTQYF.

DNA of the CDR3: TGTGCCAGCAGCTGGGGGCGGGATACGCAGTATTTT. It translates to CASSWGRDTQYF. V usage is TRBV5-8 and J usage is TRBJ2-3, with a possible D match to TRBD1 (6 bases). The CDR3 spans 12 residues. CDR1 is SGHTS, CDR2 YDEGEE, per germline. The V end was cut by 3 bases, the J end by 6 bases, with 8 bases between.

The chain recombines TRBV4-1 with TRBJ1-2; 9 bases are shared with TRBD1. The germline V gene has CDR1 MGHRA and CDR2 YSYEKL. The CDR3 extends over 15 amino acids. V shed 0 bases and J 6 bases; nucleotides not matched to a gene: 5. CDR3: CASSQEGTGIDGYTF. In DNA form, the CDR3 reads TGCGCCAGCAGCCAAGAGGGGACAGGGATCGATGGCTACACCTTC.

This clone occurred once. This chain links TRBV7-9 with TRBJ1-1, with a weak D call TRBD1 (5 bases). V shed 7 bases and J shed 7 bases, with 22 bases lying between them. CDR3 length: 15 residues. Germline CDR1 SEHNR, CDR2 FQNEAQ (reference sequence). The CDR3 nucleotides are TGTGCCAGCACCTTTTTACAGGTTTTGGGGATTGAAGCTTTCTTT. This encodes CASTFLQVLGIEAFF.

This clone has a single count. J is TRBJ2-7 and V is TRBV5-1; D not resolved. The CDR3 length is 14 residues. The V gene's germline CDR1 is SGHRS and CDR2 YFSETQ. V lost 2 bases, J lost 4 bases, and 13 bases lay in between. This chain's CDR3 is CASSFNTKGYEQYF. The CDR3 region has the DNA TGCGCCAGCAGCTTTAACACCAAAGGGTACGAGCAGTACTTC.

V usage is TRBV7-7 and J usage is TRBJ2-1, with 11 positions matching TRBD2. The CDR3 has 14 residues. Germline lookup yields CDR1 SSHAT and CDR2 FNYEAQ (reference sequence). Germline trimming cut 4 bases from V and 9 bases from J; bases unmatched to any gene: 5. In nucleotides, the CDR3 is TGTGCCAGCAGCTCCGGACTAGCGGGTGCTGAGCAGTTCTTC. It encodes CASSSGLAGAEQFF.

The rearrangement links TRBV15 to TRBJ2-7; 7 bases map to TRBD1. This CDR3 has 18 residues. CDR1 LNHNV and CDR2 YYDKDF come from the germline V gene (reference sequence). V dropped 0 bases and J dropped 1; count of bases not matched to a gene: 12. CDR3 in amino acids: CATSREHGLGGASYEQYF. CDR3 coding DNA: TGTGCCACCAGCAGAGAGCATGGGCTAGGGGGCGCGTCCTACGAGCAGTACTTC.

CDR3 coding DNA: TGTGCCAGCAGCTTAGCTCAGGGATTAACCTACGAGCAGTACTTC. It codes for CASSLAQGLTYEQYF. This chain connects TRBV7-9 to TRBJ2-7; D possibly corresponds to TRBD1 (5 bases). There are 15 residues in the CDR3. The V end was cut by 0 bases, the J end by 2 bases, with 11 bases between. CDR1 is SEHNR, CDR2 FQNEAQ, per germline (reference sequence).

CDR3 DNA sequence: TGTGCCATCAGGACGGAGGGGGCGGCCCTAGGCCTCTCTGGGGCCAACGTCCTGACTTTC. Protein sequence: CAIRTEGAALGLSGANVLTF. This chain connects TRBV10-3 to TRBJ2-6, with D possibly TRBD1 on 7 matching bases. The CDR3 runs to 20 residues. V lost 6 bases to trimming and J lost 0 bases, with 24 bases between them. Per germline, CDR1 ENHRY and CDR2 SYGVKD.

The chain recombines TRBV9 with TRBJ1-2; the match to TRBD1 covers 7 bases. Unmatched junction bases numbered 6, after V lost 0 bases and J lost 4 bases. CDR3 length: 15 residues. From germline, CDR1 is SGDLS and CDR2 YYNGEE. This chain's CDR3 is CASSVVTGVGYGYTF. The CDR3 DNA sequence: TGTGCCAGCAGCGTAGTCACAGGGGTTGGCTATGGCTACACCTTC.

The chain employs TRBV10-2 and TRBJ1-2; TRBD1 agrees at 10 bases. The germline V gene has CDR1 WSHSY and CDR2 SAAADI. The CDR3 has 14 amino acids. The trim removed 2 bases at V and 8 bases at J, leaving 5 bases unmatched. CDR3 coding DNA: TGCGCCAGCAGTGAGCCTGGGACAGGGGTGGGCTACACCTTC. Amino acids: CASSEPGTGVGYTF.

The chain is built from TRBV6-4 and TRBJ1-2; 12 bases map to TRBD1. The CDR3 runs to 19 residues. The germline V gene has CDR1 MRHNA and CDR2 SNTAGT. With 7 bases clipped from V and 4 bases from J, the junction kept 19 bases outside the gene matches. In DNA, the CDR3 is TGTGCCAGCATTCTATATTCCGGGACAGGGGGCTGGCCTATCTATGGCTACACCTTC. This encodes CASILYSGTGGWPIYGYTF.

Only one count was recorded for this clone. The chain links TRBV29-1 to TRBJ1-1; TRBD1 aligns across 7 bases. Germline CDR1 and CDR2: SQVTM and ANQGSEA. V shed 1 base, J shed 6 bases, and the junction held 8 bases outside the gene matches. There are 14 residues in the CDR3. The CDR3 loop is CSVEGLKGGSEAFF. The CDR3 DNA is TGCAGCGTTGAAGGGCTCAAAGGGGGCTCTGAAGCTTTCTTT.